This TCR beta chain was identified during a study of PD-L1 blockade in urothelial cancer. Study-level information: Males with bladder-origin urothelial cancer constituted about 85% of the roughly 29 patients. Analysis of the blood was performed 3 weeks (second dose) and 6 weeks after treatment start.

Synthetic TCR analog templates were added to each PCR reaction. Generated by immunoSEQ multiplex PCR, the TCRdb table keeps only in-frame clones and is missing some. The sample lists fewer than 35,000 clones, around 80% occurring once. Each patient contributed between 1 and 8 total time points of blood mononuclear cells, pretreatment and during treatment. J gave up 3 bases and V 3 bases, and 6 bases lay outside the gene matches. Per germline, CDR1 SGDLS and CDR2 YYNGEE. This CDR3 is 15 amino acids long. This rearrangement joins TRBV9 to TRBJ2-3; the match to TRBD2 covers 8 bases. The receptor was derived from a man aged 50 or older with urothelial cancer. Sequencing was performed on PBMCs, taken around atezolizumab (anti-PD-L1) treatment. The CDR3 DNA is TGTGCCAGCAGCGCTTATAGCGGGATAACAGATACGCAGTATTTT. Translated, it gives CASSAYSGITDTQYF.